Presented here are 22 T cell receptor beta chains from one specimen sequenced in a study of regulatory T cells in long-lasting Graves disease. Time point defined: newly diagnosed GD, antithyroid drugs for less than 3 months. With RNA extracted from PBMCs as input, the TCR library was made. Relying on iRepertoire HTBI primers and Arm-PCR of CDR3 regions, the team built TCR beta libraries. TCRdb called the multiplex PCR reads again in MiXCR, with one record for every CDR3 protein. The sample consists of under 800,000 distinct CDR3 sequences, under 20% of them appearing once. The sample was also linked to a second study, of T cells in Graves' hyperthyroidism and ophthalmopathy.

The source material was peripheral blood mononuclear cells (PBMCs), sampled at new diagnosis, from a patient treated with antithyroid drugs. The receptors derive from a woman aged 30 to 39 with Graves disease.

This clonotype was counted between two and nine times. The V gene is TRBV20-1, the J gene TRBJ2-2; TRBD1 matches at 8 bases. Germline V lookup: CDR1 DFQATT, CDR2 SNEGSKA (reference sequence). The CDR3 loop spans 16 amino acids. V dropped 0 bases and J dropped 5; count of bases not matched to a gene: 8. The CDR3: CSARDKGRGQTGELFF. Here the CDR3 DNA reads TGCAGTGCTAGAGATAAAGGCAGGGGGCAAACCGGGGAGCTGTTTTTT.

This clonotype was counted between two and nine times. The gene calls are TRBV3-1 and TRBJ2-1; 8 nucleotides line up with TRBD2. V gave up 1 base and J gave up 10 bases; unmatched junction bases: 3. In germline, CDR1 is LGHDT, CDR2 YNNKEL (reference sequence). This CDR3 contains 13 residues. The CDR3 is CASSQVAGTEQFF. The CDR3 DNA follows: TGTGCCAGCAGCCAAGTAGCGGGGACGGAGCAGTTCTTC.

This clonotype was seen many times. The rearrangement joins TRBV6-1 to TRBJ2-5, with D perhaps matching TRBD1 (5 bases). The CDR3 is 12 residues long. Germline V lookup: CDR1 MNHNS, CDR2 SASEGT. V was cut by 10 bases and J by 2 bases, with 11 bases left in between. CDR3 sequence (DNA): TGTGCCACCAGGGCTTTACAAGAGACCCAGTACTTC. Amino acid sequence: CATRALQETQYF.

This clonotype was picked up many times. The chain carries TRBV5-1 and TRBJ2-7, with TRBD1 matching over 8 bases. V shed 4 bases, J shed 3 bases, and the junction held 9 bases outside the gene matches. Germline values: CDR1 SGHRS, CDR2 YFSETQ. CDR3 size: 15 residues. CDR3 loop: CASSPGQGPVYEQYF. The CDR3 nucleotides are TGCGCCAGCAGCCCCGGACAGGGCCCGGTCTACGAGCAGTACTTC.

This clonotype showed up many times. The chain is built from TRBV6-1 and TRBJ2-3, with 7 bases that match TRBD1. Germline V gene data show CDR1 as MNHNS and CDR2 as SASEGT. This CDR3 has 13 amino acids. The ends lost 10 bases at V and 2 bases at J; junction bases unmatched: 6. CDR3 sequence (DNA): TGTGCCACACGGACAGGAACCACAGATACGCAGTATTTT. It specifies CATRTGTTDTQYF.

Ten or more counts support this clonotype. Compared with germline, one end of the junction differs, possibly owing to a read error. V is TRBV7-7 and J is TRBJ2-5, with D perhaps matching TRBD2 (6 bases). The germline gives CDR1 SSHAT, CDR2 FNYEAQ (reference sequence). The CDR3 totals 17 residues. CDR3 region: CASSLRETGTGAVAQYF. CDR3 nucleotide sequence: TGTGCTAGCAGCTTAAGAGAGACCGGGACTGGCGCCGTGGCCCAGTACTTC.

This chain uses TRBV24-1 with TRBJ2-7; a weak D match, TRBD2 (6 bases). The CDR3 has 15 residues. The germline V and J ends were trimmed by 9 bases and 2 bases, with 19 bases remaining between them. Per the germline V gene, CDR1 is KGHDR and CDR2 is SFDVKD. In nucleotides, the CDR3 is TGTGCCACCTCCAGAGCCGGGACTTCCACCTACGAGCAGTACTTC. It codes for CATSRAGTSTYEQYF.

This clonotype was seen many times. Because the CDR3's place on the DNA is in doubt, the DNA is left out and the CDR3 is given as listed by TCRdb. This sequence joins TRBV11-2 and TRBJ1-1. The CDR3 extends over 12 residues, inclusive of both ends. Germline CDR1 is SGHAT and CDR2 is FQNNGV. The CDR3 region is CASSLVGPGTFF.

This sequence joins TRBV10-3 and TRBJ2-3, with 9 bases fitting TRBD1. Germline V gene sequence: CDR1 ENHRY, CDR2 SYGVKD. The CDR3 is 17 residues long. V trimming: 2 bases; J trimming: 0 bases; junction bases outside the gene matches: 6. The CDR3 DNA follows: TGTGCCATCAGTGAGGGGGGACAGGGATCCAGCACAGATACGCAGTATTTT. It translates to CAISEGGQGSSTDTQYF.

This clonotype was seen repeatedly, ten times or more. The genes are TRBV6-1 and TRBJ1-4; D gene uncertain. The V end was cut by 5 bases, the J end by 10 bases, with 8 bases between. Germline-derived CDR1 and CDR2 are MNHNS and SASEGT. This CDR3 region has 11 residues. CDR3 bases: TGTGCCAGCAGTCTGGAGGGAAAACTGTTTTTT. Residues: CASSLEGKLFF.

The rearrangement joins TRBV24-1 to TRBJ2-2; D is ambiguous. V was shortened by 5 bases and J by 7 bases, with 16 bases between the two germline ends. The CDR3 spans 15 residues. The V gene's germline CDR1 is KGHDR and CDR2 SFDVKD. This CDR3 is CATSGGPLGFGELFF. The DNA of the CDR3 is TGTGCCACCAGTGGCGGACCCCTGGGGTTCGGGGAGCTGTTTTTT.

This clonotype was seen repeatedly, ten times or more. V is TRBV2 and J is TRBJ2-1; the D gene is possibly TRBD2 (6 bases). CDR1 and CDR2 from the germline V gene are SNHLY and FYNNEI. This CDR3 region has 17 residues. Trimming took 0 bases from V and 6 from J, leaving 18 bases between them. CDR3 region: CASSEALLASTFNEQFF. Here the CDR3 DNA reads TGTGCCAGCAGTGAAGCGCTCCTAGCGAGTACTTTCAATGAGCAGTTCTTC.

This clonotype was seen many times. Written as DNA, the CDR3 is TGTGCCAGCAGCTTGGTAGGGTTTGGCTACACCTTC. Translated, it gives CASSLVGFGYTF. The chain couples TRBV5-6 to TRBJ1-2; D gene unclear. The germline V gene has CDR1 SGHDT and CDR2 YYEEEE. The CDR3 has 12 residues. Between the trimmed V and J ends, which lost 0 bases and 7 bases, there was a span of 7 bases.

This clonotype showed up many times. The gene calls are TRBV6-1 and TRBJ2-7; 11 bases match TRBD2. The trim removed 8 bases at V and 2 bases at J, leaving 8 bases unmatched. The germline V gene has CDR1 MNHNS and CDR2 SASEGT. This CDR3 is 15 amino acids long. CDR3 coding DNA: TGTGCCAGCTCGAAAGGGACTAGCGGTACCTACGAGCAGTACTTC. Protein sequence: CASSKGTSGTYEQYF.

The sample holds many counts of this clonotype. The chain combines TRBV28 with TRBJ2-1; unclear D gene. Germline assignment: CDR1 MDHEN and CDR2 SYDVKM. The CDR3 is 15 amino acids. With 6 bases removed from V and 3 bases from J, the gap between germline ends came to 15 bases. The CDR3 bases are TGTGCCAGCAGACCGCTAGTAACGGGCTACAATGAGCAGTTCTTC. Its protein is CASRPLVTGYNEQFF. Together with reference TRBV28 and TRBJ2-1, the CDR3 gives the full variable domain: DVKVTQSSRYLVKRTGEKVFLECVQDMDHENMFWYRQDPGLGLRLIYFSYDVKMKEKGDIPEGYSVSREKKERFSLILESASTNQTSMYLCASRPLVTGYNEQFFGPGTRLTVL.

This clonotype occurred many times. V gene TRBV12-3 or TRBV12-4 combines with J gene TRBJ1-5; D is perhaps TRBD1 (5 bases). The ends were cut back, 2 bases at V and 7 bases at J, with 12 bases in the middle. CDR3 length equals 14 residues. CDR3 residues: CASSLPRGGQPQHF. Written as DNA, the CDR3 is TGTGCCAGCAGTTTACCAAGGGGCGGGCAGCCCCAGCATTTT.

The sample holds a few counts of this clonotype. The J gene is TRBJ1-2, the V gene TRBV3-1, with 7 nucleotides matching TRBD1. The CDR3 sequence is 14 residues long. With V trimmed by 5 bases and J by 3 bases, 6 bases remained unmatched. CDR1 LGHDT and CDR2 YNNKEL come from the germline V gene (reference sequence). CDR3 bases: TGTGCCAGCAGCTTTCGACAGGGAGACTATGGCTACACCTTC. Its protein product is CASSFRQGDYGYTF.

The chain links TRBV2 to TRBJ2-1, with 7 bases lining up with TRBD1. CDR3 length: 16 amino acids. V trimming: 6 bases; J trimming: 3 bases; junction bases outside the gene matches: 11. Germline CDR1 reads SNHLY; CDR2 reads FYNNEI. The CDR3 DNA follows: TGTGCCAGCAGGGAGACGCCGGGACAGCGCTACAATGAGCAGTTCTTC. This gives the protein CASRETPGQRYNEQFF.

In its sample, this clonotype was seen a few times. The CDR3 sequence is CASSAGGFSYEQYF. Here the CDR3 DNA reads TGTGCCAGCAGCGCCGGGGGGTTCTCCTACGAGCAGTACTTC. V is TRBV9 and J is TRBJ2-7, with TRBD2 identical over 7 bases. The V gene's germline CDR1 is SGDLS and CDR2 YYNGEE. The CDR3 is made up of 14 amino acids. Unmatched junction bases numbered 3, after V lost 3 bases and J lost 0 bases.

This clonotype came up many times. V and J are TRBV3-1 and TRBJ1-6; D is undetermined. Germline CDR1 is LGHDT and CDR2 is YNNKEL (reference sequence). The CDR3 runs 14 residues. The V end was cut by 1 base, the J end by 10 bases, with 11 bases between. For the CDR3, the DNA is TGTGCCAGCAGCCAAGTAATCGGAGGGTCACCCCTCCACTTT. Residues: CASSQVIGGSPLHF.

In this sample, this clonotype turned up many times. The rearrangement joins TRBV11-2 to TRBJ2-1; 7 bases match TRBD1. The CDR3 has 13 residues. Germline CDR1 SGHAT, CDR2 FQNNGV. The trim removed 4 bases at V and 10 bases at J, leaving 7 bases unmatched. CDR3: CASSSQGGNEQFF. CDR3 nucleotide sequence: TGTGCCAGCAGCTCCCAAGGGGGCAACGAGCAGTTCTTC.

This clonotype has at least ten counts. The chain joins TRBV12-3 or TRBV12-4 to TRBJ2-7; D call uncertain. V was trimmed by 3 bases and J by 5 bases, leaving 11 bases between them. The CDR3 length is 13 residues. The CDR3 DNA follows: TGTGCCAGCAGTTTCCGTCTAGTTAACGAGCAGTACTTC. It codes for CASSFRLVNEQYF.